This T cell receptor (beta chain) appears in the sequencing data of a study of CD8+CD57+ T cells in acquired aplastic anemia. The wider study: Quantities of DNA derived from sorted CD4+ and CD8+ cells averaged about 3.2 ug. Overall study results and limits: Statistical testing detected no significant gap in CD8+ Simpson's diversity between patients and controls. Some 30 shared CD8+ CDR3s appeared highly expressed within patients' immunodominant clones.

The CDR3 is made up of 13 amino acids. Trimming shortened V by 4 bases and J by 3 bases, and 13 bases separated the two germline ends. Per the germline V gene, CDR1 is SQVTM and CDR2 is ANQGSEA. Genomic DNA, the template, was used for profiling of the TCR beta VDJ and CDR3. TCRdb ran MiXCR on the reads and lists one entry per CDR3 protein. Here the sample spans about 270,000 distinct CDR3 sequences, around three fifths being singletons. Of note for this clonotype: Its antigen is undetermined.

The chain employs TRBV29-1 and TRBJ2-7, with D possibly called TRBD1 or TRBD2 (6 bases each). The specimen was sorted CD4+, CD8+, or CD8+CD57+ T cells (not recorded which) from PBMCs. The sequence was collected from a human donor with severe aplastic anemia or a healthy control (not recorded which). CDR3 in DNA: TGCAGCGTTGTCTGGGGGGCTAGCTACGAGCAGTACTTC. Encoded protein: CSVVWGASYEQYF.